The present entry profiles one T cell receptor (beta chain) with its context. This record belongs to a study of blood T cell repertoires in COVID-19. The overall study: The cDNA or gDNA used as material had been derived from T cells, B-cell-depleted T cells, or PBMCs.

Authors' data handling: Using reference gene primer amplification, nucleated cell counts were estimated. Generated by immunoSEQ multiplex PCR, the TCRdb table keeps only in-frame clones and is missing some. Clone size and V and J calls were adopted from that table, with D and trimming inferred from the DNA. The repertoire holds about 310,000 clones, about nine tenths seen once, with 1% in the top ten. This CDR3 comprises 16 residues. J gave up 0 bases and V 6 bases, and 5 bases lay outside the gene matches. Germline V gives CDR1 MDHEN, CDR2 SYDVKM. This chain joins TRBV28 and TRBJ1-5; 10 nucleotides line up with TRBD1. Sequencing was carried out using peripheral blood. The sequence came from a middle-aged man with active or convalescent COVID-19. The chain's CDR3 is CASSHRQGASNQPQHF. CDR3 DNA: TGTGCCAGCAGCCACCGACAGGGGGCTAGCAATCAGCCCCAGCATTTT. Filled out from reference TRBV28 and TRBJ1-5, the complete variable domain reads DVKVTQSSRYLVKRTGEKVFLECVQDMDHENMFWYRQDPGLGLRLIYFSYDVKMKEKGDIPEGYSVSREKKERFSLILESASTNQTSMYLCASSHRQGASNQPQHFGDGTRLSIL.